Listed here is a single TCR beta chain. Its antigen is as yet unknown. Germline V lookup: CDR1 SNHLY, CDR2 FYNNEI. V was shortened by 2 bases and J by 1 base, with 11 bases between the two germline ends. The CDR3 is 15 residues long. The entry originates in a study of T cell responses to AZD1222 COVID-19 vaccine. Data came from immunoSEQ multiplex PCR; TCRdb stores just in-frame clones and leaves some out. The sample includes about 120,000 clones, less than 90% of them seen just once. Study outcomes and limitations: CD4 TCRs covered the whole spike, strongest at regions 160-218 and 743-854. Only after the peak T cell response were repertoires sampled. At baseline, just six AZD1222 recipients tested seropositive.

This clonotype was sampled from an adult in good health. This rearrangement joins TRBV2 to TRBJ1-1; possibly TRBD1 for D (5 bases). The sample in question was peripheral blood, obtained on day 0 of AZD1222 vaccination. DNA for the CDR3: TGTGCCAGCAGTGAACTGGGGAGGGGGAACACTGAAGCTTTCTTT. Its translation is CASSELGRGNTEAFF.